This T cell receptor beta chain was sequenced during a study of breast tumors, draining lymph nodes, adjacent tissues. Ten or more counts support this clonotype. Trimming pared 4 bases from V and 0 bases from J, leaving 6 bases between. The CDR3 extends over 13 amino acids. CDR1 and CDR2 (germline): ENHRY, SYGVKD. Axillary draining lymph nodes of breast cancer patients supplied the node samples. TCRdb re-called the multiplex PCR reads with MiXCR, one entry per CDR3 protein. The sample yields about 94,000 distinct CDR3 sequences, more than 25% seen once. The material sequenced was axillary lymph node tissue. The chain carries TRBV10-3 and TRBJ1-1; no firm D call. The TCR was taken from a female donor with breast cancer. Some clones in this sample may be carry-over from other donors' samples. As DNA, the CDR3 is TGTGCCATCAGTGTGGGGATGAACACTGAAGCTTTCTTT. Protein product: CAISVGMNTEAFF.